The 27 T cell receptor beta chains below all came from one sample that was sequenced in a study of blood T cell repertoires in COVID-19. Measured with immunoSEQ multiplex PCR; TCRdb has only the in-frame clones, and not every one. In the table there are some 100,000 clones, about nine tenths of which are singletons. Sequencing was performed on peripheral blood. The receptors were gathered from a man aged 70 or older with acute or convalescent COVID-19.

This rearrangement joins TRBV19 to TRBJ1-2; perhaps TRBD1 as D (6 bases). V was shortened by 6 bases and J by 1 base, with 15 bases between the two germline ends. From germline, CDR1 is LNHDA and CDR2 SQIVND (reference sequence). CDR3 length equals 15 residues. CDR3 DNA sequence: TGTGCCAGTAGCCTACAGGGAGGGGATAACTATGGCTACACCTTC. It is translated as CASSLQGGDNYGYTF.

This chain joins TRBV28 and TRBJ1-5; 8 bases align to TRBD1. Germline V gives CDR1 MDHEN, CDR2 SYDVKM. The CDR3 length is 14 residues. The trim removed 2 bases at V and 5 bases at J, leaving 2 bases unmatched. The CDR3 sequence: CASSLTGGDQPQHF. In DNA, the CDR3 is TGTGCCAGCAGTTTAACAGGGGGAGATCAGCCCCAGCATTTT.

The rearrangement links TRBV7-3 to TRBJ1-1; D not certain. This CDR3 is 15 amino acids long. The germline gives CDR1 SGHTA, CDR2 FQGTGA. V dropped 1 base and J dropped 0 bases, with 9 bases sitting between them. CDR3 loop: CASSLNPQMNTEAFF. CDR3 bases: TGTGCCAGCAGCTTAAACCCCCAGATGAACACTGAAGCTTTCTTT.

The chain joins TRBV19 to TRBJ1-3; no clear D. The CDR3 consists of 16 residues. CDR1 LNHDA and CDR2 SQIVND come from the germline V gene (reference sequence). The ends were cut back, 3 bases at V and 0 bases at J, with 12 bases in the middle. The CDR3 nucleotides read TGTGCCAGTAGTATTAGAGTTTCTGGCTCTGGAAACACCATATATTTT. This codes for CASSIRVSGSGNTIYF. Full variable domain (outside the CDR3, taken from reference TRBV19 and TRBJ1-3): DGGITQSPKYLFRKEGQNVTLSCEQNLNHDAMYWYRQDPGQGLRLIYYSQIVNDFQKGDIAEGYSVSREKKESFPLTVTSAQKNPTAFYLCASSIRVSGSGNTIYFGEGSWLTVV.

This sequence joins TRBV28 and TRBJ1-2; a weak D match, TRBD1 (5 bases). This CDR3 is 15 amino acids long. The V end was cut by 5 bases, the J end by 5 bases, with 18 bases between. Germline V lookup: CDR1 MDHEN, CDR2 SYDVKM. The CDR3 loop reads CASSPRGGMGYGYTF. The CDR3 region has the DNA TGTGCCAGCAGTCCCCGTGGGGGGATGGGATATGGCTACACCTTC.

This clone was recorded only once. J is TRBJ2-2 and V is TRBV11-2; TRBD1 might be the D (5 bases). The CDR3 contains 15 residues. V lost 1 base, J lost 5 bases, and 11 bases lay in between. In germline, CDR1 is SGHAT, CDR2 FQNNGV. The CDR3 is CASSLGQGNTGELFF. CDR3 nucleotides: TGTGCCAGCAGCTTAGGCCAGGGTAATACCGGGGAGCTGTTTTTT.

This chain connects TRBV11-3 to TRBJ1-6; D is perhaps TRBD1 (5 bases). Germline V gene data show CDR1 as SGHNT and CDR2 as YENEEA. The CDR3 spans 14 residues. V was cut by 4 bases and J by 7 bases, with 11 bases left in between. The DNA of the CDR3 is TGTGCCAGCAGCTGGTCGGGGGACAATTCACCCCTCCACTTT. It specifies CASSWSGDNSPLHF.

The rearrangement uses TRBV28 and TRBJ1-2; D is perhaps TRBD1 (6 bases). Trimming removed 4 bases at V and 3 bases at J, with 12 bases between. CDR1 MDHEN and CDR2 SYDVKM come from the germline V gene. The CDR3 is 14 amino acids. CDR3 sequence (DNA): TGTGCCAGCAGTTGGACAGCCGGCGACTATGGCTACACCTTC. Translating gives CASSWTAGDYGYTF.

This sequence joins TRBV5-1 and TRBJ2-7, with 11 bases that match TRBD1. The CDR3 has 14 residues. Germline CDR1 and CDR2: SGHRS and YFSETQ. J lost 9 bases, V lost 2 bases, and 7 bases had no gene match. Here the CDR3 DNA reads TGCGCCAGCAGCTTCGGGACAGGGGGATTGGGGCAGTACTTC. It is translated as CASSFGTGGLGQYF. Together with reference TRBV5-1 and TRBJ2-7, the CDR3 gives the full variable domain: KAGVTQTPRYLIKTRGQQVTLSCSPISGHRSVSWYQQTPGQGLQFLFEYFSETQRNKGNFPGRFSGRQFSNSRSEMNVSTLELGDSALYLCASSFGTGGLGQYFGPGTRLTVT.

The CDR3 sequence: CASPQTGRQPQHF. Here the CDR3 DNA reads TGTGCCAGCCCCCAGACAGGGCGTCAGCCCCAGCATTTT. The rearrangement uses TRBV28 and TRBJ1-5; 7 nucleotides line up with TRBD1. Germline trimming cut 8 bases from V and 6 bases from J; bases unmatched to any gene: 7. Germline V CDR1 and CDR2: MDHEN, SYDVKM. The CDR3 runs 13 residues.

This chain connects TRBV2 to TRBJ2-7; 9 bases match TRBD1. The CDR3 has 14 residues. V shed 7 bases, J shed 7 bases, and the junction held 11 bases outside the gene matches. In germline, CDR1 is SNHLY, CDR2 FYNNEI. CDR3 protein: CASTPDRGPLEQYF. For the CDR3, the DNA is TGTGCCAGCACCCCGGACAGGGGCCCTTTGGAGCAGTACTTC.

In this sample, this clone turned up once. CDR3 sequence: CASGQAPGTDTQYF. CDR3 nucleotides: TGTGCCAGCGGACAGGCCCCTGGCACAGATACGCAGTATTTT. This chain links TRBV19 with TRBJ2-3; 7 positions agree with TRBD1. V dropped 9 bases and J dropped 1; count of bases not matched to a gene: 7. CDR1 is LNHDA and CDR2 is SQIVND in the germline V gene (reference sequence). The CDR3 is made up of 14 amino acids.

The genes are TRBV27 and TRBJ2-7, with D uncertain. This CDR3 spans 11 amino acids. Germline CDR1 is MNHEY and CDR2 is SMNVEV (reference sequence). V lost 8 bases and J lost 0, with 5 bases in between. The CDR3 DNA reads as TGTGCCAGCGCGAGCTCCTACGAGCAGTACTTC. This encodes CASASSYEQYF.

This chain links TRBV18 with TRBJ1-1; 8 nucleotides agree with TRBD1. The CDR3 totals 16 residues. CDR1 KGHSH and CDR2 LQKENI come from the germline V gene. Unmatched junction bases numbered 6, after V lost 3 bases and J lost 0 bases. CDR3: CASSPRTGLLNTEAFF. The DNA for the CDR3 is TGTGCCAGCTCACCTAGGACAGGGCTTTTGAACACTGAAGCTTTCTTT.

J is TRBJ1-1 and V is TRBV2; D may be TRBD1 (5 bases). This CDR3 has 14 residues. Trimming removed 4 bases from V and 0 bases from J, with 9 bases in between. Per the germline V gene, CDR1 is SNHLY and CDR2 is FYNNEI. DNA of the CDR3: TGTGCCAGCAGTGTTCGACAGTTGAACACTGAAGCTTTCTTT. Translated: CASSVRQLNTEAFF.

The rearrangement links TRBV6-6 to TRBJ1-2, with D maybe TRBD1 (6 bases). Germline values: CDR1 MNHNY, CDR2 SVGAGI (reference sequence). The CDR3 covers 14 residues. Deletions cut 5 bases from V and 0 bases from J, with 10 bases between. The CDR3 DNA is TGTGCCAGCAGTCAGGACAGACCTAACTATGGCTACACCTTC. Translation gives CASSQDRPNYGYTF.

The J gene is TRBJ1-6, the V gene TRBV28, with D uncertain. The CDR3 length is 15 residues. Germline values: CDR1 MDHEN, CDR2 SYDVKM. V was trimmed by 3 bases and J by 0 bases, leaving 6 bases between them. Here the CDR3 reads CASSLRDSYNSPLHF. The DNA of the CDR3 is TGTGCCAGCAGTTTGCGGGACTCCTATAATTCACCCCTCCACTTT.

V usage is TRBV15 and J usage is TRBJ2-3, with D possibly being TRBD2 (5 bases). This CDR3 has 14 amino acids. Germline V gives CDR1 LNHNV, CDR2 YYDKDF (reference sequence). V was pared by 1 base and J by 4 bases, with 9 bases between. In DNA form, the CDR3 reads TGTGCCACCAGCAGAGTGCGGGCCGCAGATACGCAGTATTTT. This encodes CATSRVRAADTQYF.

This clone was detected only once. The chain couples TRBV6-6 to TRBJ2-1; 9 bases are a match to TRBD1. This CDR3 is 11 amino acids long. From germline, CDR1 is MNHNY and CDR2 SVGAGI (reference sequence). V lost 11 bases to trimming and J lost 15 bases; unmatched junction nucleotides: 11. CDR3 nucleotide sequence: TGTGCCGGGCGTTCGGGACAGGGTTTGTTCTTC. This sequence encodes CAGRSGQGLFF.

V usage is TRBV5-1 and J usage is TRBJ1-1, with 7 bases lining up with TRBD1. Trimming at V came to 3 bases and at J to 4 bases, leaving 6 bases not matched to a gene. This CDR3 contains 14 residues. Germline CDR1 reads SGHRS; CDR2 reads YFSETQ. The CDR3 sequence: CASSWAGGPTEAFF. The CDR3 nucleotides are TGCGCCAGCAGCTGGGCAGGGGGTCCCACTGAAGCTTTCTTT.

This clone came up once. The V gene is TRBV19, the J gene TRBJ2-2, with D possibly being TRBD1 (5 bases). The V gene's germline CDR1 is LNHDA and CDR2 SQIVND (reference sequence). Trimming removed 8 bases at V and 5 bases at J, with 12 bases between. This CDR3 contains 13 residues. The CDR3 region is CASWRQQTGELFF. The CDR3 coding sequence is TGTGCCAGTTGGAGACAGCAGACCGGGGAGCTGTTTTTT.

The chain has TRBV6-5 and TRBJ1-1; TRBD1 matches 8 bases. Germline CDR1 is MNHEY and CDR2 is SVGAGI. The CDR3 runs to 13 residues. V was pared by 6 bases and J by 4 bases, with 4 bases of the junction left unmatched. The CDR3 DNA follows: TGTGCCAGCAGGACAGGGGTTCCCACTGAAGCTTTCTTT. Protein: CASRTGVPTEAFF.

To note about this clone: Sequence at one end of the junction differs from germline and may be a read error. The J gene is TRBJ2-4, the V gene TRBV4-1, with TRBD1 matching over 7 bases. CDR3 length: 14 residues. Germline V gene sequence: CDR1 MGHRA, CDR2 YSYEKL. The CDR3: CASNQGTEKNIQYF. CDR3 coding DNA: TGCGCCAGCAACCAAGGGACAGAGAAAAACATTCAGTACTTC.

The chain employs TRBV4-3 and TRBJ2-7; TRBD2 is a possible D gene (6 bases). Trimming stripped 0 bases from V and 3 bases from J, with 12 bases between. CDR1 LGHNA and CDR2 YSLEER come from the germline V gene. The CDR3 is made up of 15 amino acids. This CDR3 reads CASSQDSRGDYEQYF. CDR3 nucleotide sequence: TGCGCCAGCAGCCAAGACTCGCGGGGTGACTACGAGCAGTACTTC.

This clone was counted a few times. This chain joins TRBV7-9 and TRBJ1-5; D might be TRBD1 (6 bases). CDR3 length: 15 residues. The V gene lost 1 base and the J gene lost 2 bases, with 9 bases spanning the gap. Germline CDR1 is SEHNR and CDR2 is FQNEAQ (reference sequence). The CDR3 sequence: CASSLDPGGNQPQHF. The CDR3 bases are TGTGCCAGCAGCTTAGATCCAGGGGGCAATCAGCCCCAGCATTTT.

This rearrangement joins TRBV30 to TRBJ1-6; no clear D gene. V lost 0 bases, J lost 12 bases, and 6 bases lay in between. The CDR3 sequence is 11 residues long. Germline values: CDR1 GTSNPN, CDR2 SVGIG (reference sequence). The CDR3 here is CAWSVAGPLHF. The CDR3 nucleotides read TGTGCCTGGAGTGTAGCCGGACCCCTCCACTTT.

The CDR3 region is CASSLGGSNTGELFF. CDR3 sequence (DNA): TGTGCCAGCAGCTTAGGAGGGTCTAACACCGGGGAGCTGTTTTTT. The chain employs TRBV11-3 and TRBJ2-2, with a possible D match to TRBD2 (5 bases). Germline V gives CDR1 SGHNT, CDR2 YENEEA. Trimming stripped 1 base from V and 2 bases from J, with 8 bases between. This CDR3 contains 15 residues.